This record looks at one T cell receptor (beta chain) sequence and its context. This record comes from a study of regulatory T cells in long-lasting Graves disease. About the study: Newly diagnosed Graves' patients had taken antithyroid drugs under 3 months.

CDR1 and CDR2 (germline): WSHSY, SAAADI. CDR3 length: 16 residues. V lost 8 bases and J 4 bases, leaving 22 bases between the germline ends. Time point here: newly diagnosed GD, antithyroid drugs for less than 3 months. Preparation of the TCR library used RNA extracted from PBMCs. To make TCR beta libraries, researchers used iRepertoire HTBI primers and Arm-PCR of CDR3 regions. A single record per CDR3 protein comes from TCRdb applying MiXCR to the multiplex PCR reads. The profile shows approximately 540,000 distinct CDR3 sequences, around 12% of them singletons. These same records also appear under a second study, on T cells in Graves' hyperthyroidism and ophthalmopathy.

The specimen was peripheral blood mononuclear cells (PBMCs), collected at new diagnosis, from a patient treated with antithyroid drugs. This chain connects TRBV10-2 to TRBJ2-3; possible D gene TRBD2, 6 bases. The source is a woman in her twenties or thirties with Graves disease. The CDR3 is CASASGPLWGADTQYF. CDR3 sequence (DNA): TGCGCCAGCGCCTCGGGCCCGCTTTGGGGGGCAGATACGCAGTATTTT.